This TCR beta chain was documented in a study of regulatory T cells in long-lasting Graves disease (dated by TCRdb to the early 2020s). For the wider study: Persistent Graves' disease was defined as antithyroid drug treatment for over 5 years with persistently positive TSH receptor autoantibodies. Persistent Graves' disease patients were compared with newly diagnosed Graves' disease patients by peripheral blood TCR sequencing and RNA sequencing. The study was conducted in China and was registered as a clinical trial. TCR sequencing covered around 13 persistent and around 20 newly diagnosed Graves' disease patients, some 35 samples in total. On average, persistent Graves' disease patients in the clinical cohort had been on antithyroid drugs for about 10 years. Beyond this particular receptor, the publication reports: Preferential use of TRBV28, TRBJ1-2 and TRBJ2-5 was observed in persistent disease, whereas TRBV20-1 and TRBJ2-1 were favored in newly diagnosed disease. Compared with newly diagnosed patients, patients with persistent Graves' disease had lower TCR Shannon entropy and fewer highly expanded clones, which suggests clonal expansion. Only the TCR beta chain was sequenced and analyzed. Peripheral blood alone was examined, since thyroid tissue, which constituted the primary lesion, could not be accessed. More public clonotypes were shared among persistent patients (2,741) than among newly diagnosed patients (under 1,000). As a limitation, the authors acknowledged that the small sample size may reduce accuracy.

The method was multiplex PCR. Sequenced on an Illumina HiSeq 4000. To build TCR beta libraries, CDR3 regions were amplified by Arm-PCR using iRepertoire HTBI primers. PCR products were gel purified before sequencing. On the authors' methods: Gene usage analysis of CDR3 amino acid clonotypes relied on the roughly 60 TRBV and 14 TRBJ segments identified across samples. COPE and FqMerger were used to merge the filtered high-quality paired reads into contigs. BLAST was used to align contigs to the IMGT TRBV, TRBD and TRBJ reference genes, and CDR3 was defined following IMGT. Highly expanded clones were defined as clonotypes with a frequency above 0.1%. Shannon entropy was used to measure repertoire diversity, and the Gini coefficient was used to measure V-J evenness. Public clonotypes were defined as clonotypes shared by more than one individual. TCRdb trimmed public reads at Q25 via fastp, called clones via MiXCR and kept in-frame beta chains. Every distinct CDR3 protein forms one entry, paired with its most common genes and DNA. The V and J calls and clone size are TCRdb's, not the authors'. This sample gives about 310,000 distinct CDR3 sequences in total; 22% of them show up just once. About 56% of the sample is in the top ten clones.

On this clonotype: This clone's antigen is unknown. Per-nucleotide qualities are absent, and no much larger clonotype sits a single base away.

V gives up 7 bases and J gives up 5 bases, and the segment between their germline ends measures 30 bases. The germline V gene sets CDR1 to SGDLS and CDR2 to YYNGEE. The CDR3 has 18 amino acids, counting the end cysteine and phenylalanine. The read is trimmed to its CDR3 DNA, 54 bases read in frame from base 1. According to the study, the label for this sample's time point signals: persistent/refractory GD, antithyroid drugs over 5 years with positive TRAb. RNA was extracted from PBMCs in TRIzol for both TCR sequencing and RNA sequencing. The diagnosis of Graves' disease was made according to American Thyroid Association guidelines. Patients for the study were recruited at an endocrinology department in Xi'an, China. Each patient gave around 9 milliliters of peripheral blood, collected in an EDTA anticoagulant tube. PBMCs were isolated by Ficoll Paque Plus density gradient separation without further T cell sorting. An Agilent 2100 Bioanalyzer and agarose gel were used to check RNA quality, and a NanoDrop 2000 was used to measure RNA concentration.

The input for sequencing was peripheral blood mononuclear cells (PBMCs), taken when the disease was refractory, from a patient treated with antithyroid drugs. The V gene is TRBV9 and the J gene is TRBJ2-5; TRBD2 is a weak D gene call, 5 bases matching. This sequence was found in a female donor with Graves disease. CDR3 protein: CASSPIPPVRVEVETQYF. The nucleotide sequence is TGTGCCAGCTCACCCATACCTCCGGTCAGAGTGGAGGTGGAGACCCAGTACTTC.